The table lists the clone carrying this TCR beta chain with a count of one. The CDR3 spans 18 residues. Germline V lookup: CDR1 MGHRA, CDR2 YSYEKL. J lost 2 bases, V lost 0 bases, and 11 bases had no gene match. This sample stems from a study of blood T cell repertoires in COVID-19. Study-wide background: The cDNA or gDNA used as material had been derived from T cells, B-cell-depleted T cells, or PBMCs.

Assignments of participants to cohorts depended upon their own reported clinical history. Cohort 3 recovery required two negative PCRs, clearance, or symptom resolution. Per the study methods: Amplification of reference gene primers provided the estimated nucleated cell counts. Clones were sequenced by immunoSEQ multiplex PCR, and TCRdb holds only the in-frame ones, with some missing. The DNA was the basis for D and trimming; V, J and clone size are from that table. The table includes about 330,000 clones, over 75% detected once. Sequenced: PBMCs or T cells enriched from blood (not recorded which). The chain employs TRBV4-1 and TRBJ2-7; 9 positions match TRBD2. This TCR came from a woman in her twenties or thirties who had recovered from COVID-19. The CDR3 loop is CASSQDQPGLANPYEQYF. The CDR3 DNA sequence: TGCGCCAGCAGCCAAGATCAACCCGGACTAGCGAACCCCTACGAGCAGTACTTC.